This TCR beta chain came from a study of OX40 agonist ivuxolimab in advanced cancers. Whole-study context: The patients received agonistic anti-OX40 (CD134) antibody ivuxolimab.

Germline V gene lookup returns CDR1 MNHEY and CDR2 SMNVEV (reference sequence). This CDR3 is 15 amino acids long. Trimming at V came to 5 bases and at J to 6 bases, leaving 9 bases not matched to a gene. Study conclusions and caveats: Also present in some nonresponders was a low level of normalized T-cell clonal expansion. Circulating CD4+ and CD8+ T cells showed clonal expansion by week 6 at 0.1 to 3.0 mg/kg.

In the case of this clone: Its antigen remains unknown.

TCRdb's table, derived via immunoSEQ multiplex PCR, lists solely in-frame clones and lacks some. The data show approximately 97,000 clones, 70% to 90% seen once. The chain carries TRBV27 and TRBJ2-1; 8 bases map to TRBD2. The sequence came from an adult with an advanced solid tumor such as melanoma, head and neck, liver or kidney cancer. This material consisted of CD4+ or CD8+ T cells sorted from blood, taken in a trial of the OX40 agonist ivuxolimab. CDR3 loop: CASSLPGLELNEQFF. CDR3 in DNA: TGTGCCAGCAGTCTACCGGGACTAGAGCTCAATGAGCAGTTCTTC.